Presented here are 8 T cell receptor beta chains from one specimen sequenced in a study of PD-L1 blockade in urothelial cancer. Assay used: immunoSEQ multiplex PCR; TCRdb lists only in-frame clones, some missing. Here the sample spans about 50,000 clones, approximately 88% being singletons. Time point of the sample: pretreatment peripheral blood. The source was PBMCs, collected around atezolizumab (anti-PD-L1) treatment. The origin of the receptors is an older woman with urothelial cancer.

The V and J genes are TRBV7-9 and TRBJ2-3; 7 nucleotides agree with TRBD2. Unmatched junction bases numbered 13, after V lost 1 base and J lost 6 bases. This CDR3 is 17 amino acids long. The V gene's germline CDR1 is SEHNR and CDR2 FQNEAQ (reference sequence). This CDR3 reads CASSLGTQGGGRDTQYF. CDR3 in DNA: TGTGCCAGCAGCTTAGGGACACAAGGCGGGGGTAGGGATACGCAGTATTTT.

A single count supports this clone. The chain carries TRBV2 and TRBJ2-3; D not certain. CDR3 length: 13 amino acids. V lost 2 bases and J 4 bases, leaving 7 bases between the germline ends. Germline V gene data show CDR1 as SNHLY and CDR2 as FYNNEI. The CDR3 nucleotides are TGTGCCAGCAGTGAAATAACTCCAGATACGCAGTATTTT. This sequence encodes CASSEITPDTQYF.

V is TRBV6-5 and J is TRBJ2-1, with 8 bases aligning to TRBD2. J was trimmed by 9 bases and V by 0 bases; bases with no gene match: 7. The CDR3 totals 15 residues. CDR1 is MNHEY, CDR2 SVGAGI, per germline. The CDR3 nucleotides read TGTGCCAGCAGTTACTCGAGTAGCGGGAAGATTGAGCAGTTCTTC. Translating gives CASSYSSSGKIEQFF.

The chain combines TRBV6-5 with TRBJ1-5; the match to TRBD1 covers 7 bases. The germline V gene encodes CDR1 MNHEY and CDR2 SVGAGI. V dropped 0 bases and J dropped 7; count of bases not matched to a gene: 6. The CDR3 loop spans 15 amino acids. Written as DNA, the CDR3 is TGTGCCAGCAGTTACTCCGGACAGGTCTCCCAGCCCCAGCATTTT. Protein product: CASSYSGQVSQPQHF.

This chain uses TRBV5-4 with TRBJ2-3, with TRBD1 as a possible D gene (6 bases). The germline V gene encodes CDR1 SGHNT and CDR2 YYREEE (reference sequence). The V gene lost 2 bases and the J gene lost 4 bases, with 14 bases spanning the gap. This CDR3 spans 15 amino acids. The CDR3 DNA sequence: TGTGCCAGCAGCTTTCCCCCTACAGGGTCAGATACGCAGTATTTT. Its protein is CASSFPPTGSDTQYF.

V gene TRBV7-9 combines with J gene TRBJ2-7; 8 nucleotides line up with TRBD2. Per the germline V gene, CDR1 is SEHNR and CDR2 is FQNEAQ (reference sequence). This CDR3 spans 16 amino acids. J was trimmed by 3 bases and V by 1 base; bases with no gene match: 8. The DNA of the CDR3 is TGTGCCAGCAGCTTAGTTTTGCGGGAGGACAACTACGAGCAGTACTTC. It yields the protein CASSLVLREDNYEQYF.

The gene calls are TRBV15 and TRBJ2-3, with D unresolved. Looked up from germline, CDR1 is LNHNV and CDR2 is YYDKDF (reference sequence). The CDR3 contains 13 residues. Trimming left V 0 bases short and J 10 bases short, with 11 bases between. In DNA form, the CDR3 reads TGTGCCACCAGCAGAGAGCCAGGTCTTGCGCAGTATTTT. Its translation: CATSREPGLAQYF.

V and J are TRBV27 and TRBJ2-3; 9 bases fit TRBD1. Germline CDR1 MNHEY, CDR2 SMNVEV (reference sequence). The CDR3 has 18 residues. V gave up 1 base and J gave up 3 bases; unmatched junction bases: 11. CDR3 coding DNA: TGTGCCAGCAGTTTATTCGGTCAAACAGGGGGCAGAACAGATACGCAGTATTTT. Residues: CASSLFGQTGGRTDTQYF.